This T cell receptor beta chain originates from a study of blood T cell repertoires in COVID-19. Some clones are missing from TCRdb's copy, which holds only in-frame ones; the method was immunoSEQ multiplex PCR. The profile covers 40,000 to 55,000 clones, with about 88% appearing a single time and about 10% taken by the ten largest. The V end lost 4 bases, the J end lost 1 base, and 17 bases lay between the germline ends. Germline V CDR1 and CDR2: SGHRS, YFSETQ. CDR3 length: 16 amino acids. Source material: peripheral blood. The sequence derives from a man aged 45-65 years with active COVID-19. This sequence joins TRBV5-1 and TRBJ2-5, with D perhaps TRBD2 (6 bases). In DNA form, the CDR3 reads TGCGCCAGCAGCGCCCGCGGGGCGGGGTCCCAAGAGACCCAGTACTTC. Amino acid sequence: CASSARGAGSQETQYF. Using reference TRBV5-1 and TRBJ2-5 for the parts outside the CDR3, the full variable domain is KAGVTQTPRYLIKTRGQQVTLSCSPISGHRSVSWYQQTPGQGLQFLFEYFSETQRNKGNFPGRFSGRQFSNSRSEMNVSTLELGDSALYLCASSARGAGSQETQYFGPGTRLLVL.